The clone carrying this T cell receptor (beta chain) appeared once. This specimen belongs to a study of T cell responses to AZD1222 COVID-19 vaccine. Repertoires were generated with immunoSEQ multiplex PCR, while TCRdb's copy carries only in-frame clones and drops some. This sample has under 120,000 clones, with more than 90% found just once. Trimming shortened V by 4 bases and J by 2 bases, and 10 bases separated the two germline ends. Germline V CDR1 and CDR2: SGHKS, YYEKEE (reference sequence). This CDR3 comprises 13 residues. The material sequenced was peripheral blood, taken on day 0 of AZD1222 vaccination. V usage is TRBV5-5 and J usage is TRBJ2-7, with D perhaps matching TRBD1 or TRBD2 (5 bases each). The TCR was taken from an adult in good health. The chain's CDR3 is CASSPQGPYEQYF. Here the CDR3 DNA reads TGTGCCAGCAGCCCTCAGGGACCCTACGAGCAGTACTTC.